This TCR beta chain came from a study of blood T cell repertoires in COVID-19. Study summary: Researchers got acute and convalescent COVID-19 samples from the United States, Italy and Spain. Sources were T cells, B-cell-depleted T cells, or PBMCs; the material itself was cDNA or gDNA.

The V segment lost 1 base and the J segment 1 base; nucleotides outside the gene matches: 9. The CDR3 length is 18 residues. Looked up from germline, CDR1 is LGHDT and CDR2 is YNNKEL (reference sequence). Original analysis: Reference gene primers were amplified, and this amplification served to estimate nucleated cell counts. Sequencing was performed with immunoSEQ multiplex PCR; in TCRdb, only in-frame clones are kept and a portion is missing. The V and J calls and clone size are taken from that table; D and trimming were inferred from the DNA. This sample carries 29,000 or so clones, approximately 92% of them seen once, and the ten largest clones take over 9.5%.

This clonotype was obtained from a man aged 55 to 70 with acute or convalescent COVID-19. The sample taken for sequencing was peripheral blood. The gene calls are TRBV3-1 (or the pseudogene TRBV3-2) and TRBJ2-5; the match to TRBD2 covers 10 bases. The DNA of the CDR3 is TGTGCCAGCAGCCAAGTGTCACTAGCGGGGAGTTCCCAAGAGACCCAGTACTTC. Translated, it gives CASSQVSLAGSSQETQYF.